This T cell receptor (beta chain) was obtained from a study of human thymus T cells. Corrective heart surgery yielded the resections from which the thymus tissue came. The data were produced by immunoSEQ multiplex PCR, yet TCRdb's version contains in-frame clones alone and is incomplete. The table records about 78,000 clones, roughly 96% of them present only once. CDR1 is MNHEY, CDR2 SMNVEV, per germline (reference sequence). The CDR3 runs to 14 residues. The V gene lost 5 bases and the J gene lost 2 bases, with 7 bases spanning the gap. V and J are TRBV27 and TRBJ2-6; no clear D gene. The sample was thymus tissue. The source is a boy in the first two years of life with a congenital heart defect but otherwise immunologically healthy. CDR3 sequence (DNA): TGTGCCAGCAGTCCGTACGCTGGGGCCAACGTCCTGACTTTC. This sequence encodes CASSPYAGANVLTF.